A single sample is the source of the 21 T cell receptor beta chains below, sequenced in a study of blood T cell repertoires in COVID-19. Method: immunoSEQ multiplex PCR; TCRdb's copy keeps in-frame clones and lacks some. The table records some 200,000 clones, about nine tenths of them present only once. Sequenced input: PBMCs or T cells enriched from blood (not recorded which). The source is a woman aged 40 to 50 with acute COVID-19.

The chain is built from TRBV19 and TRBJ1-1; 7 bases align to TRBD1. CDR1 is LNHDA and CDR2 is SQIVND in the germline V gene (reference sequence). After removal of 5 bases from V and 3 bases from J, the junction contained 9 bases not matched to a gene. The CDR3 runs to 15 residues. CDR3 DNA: TGTGCCAGTAGTGACGTTACAGGGGTGGACACTGAAGCTTTCTTT. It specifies CASSDVTGVDTEAFF.

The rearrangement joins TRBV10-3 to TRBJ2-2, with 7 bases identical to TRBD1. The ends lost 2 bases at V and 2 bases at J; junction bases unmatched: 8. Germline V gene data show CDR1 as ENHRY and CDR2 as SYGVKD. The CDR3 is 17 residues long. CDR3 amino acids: CAISEIYRGKNTGELFF. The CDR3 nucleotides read TGTGCCATCAGTGAGATTTACAGGGGAAAAAACACCGGGGAGCTGTTTTTT.

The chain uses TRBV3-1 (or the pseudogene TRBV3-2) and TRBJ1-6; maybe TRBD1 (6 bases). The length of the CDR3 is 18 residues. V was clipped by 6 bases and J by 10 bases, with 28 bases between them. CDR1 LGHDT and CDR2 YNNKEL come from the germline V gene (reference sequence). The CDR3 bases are TGTGCCAGCAGTCGAACAAAAAACCTGCAGGGGCAGGGCTCACCCCTCCACTTT. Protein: CASSRTKNLQGQGSPLHF.

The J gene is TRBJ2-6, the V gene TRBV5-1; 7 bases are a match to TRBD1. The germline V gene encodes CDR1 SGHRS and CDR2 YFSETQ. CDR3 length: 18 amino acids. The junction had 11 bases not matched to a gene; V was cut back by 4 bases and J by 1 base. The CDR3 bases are TGCGCCAGCAGCGGGGGAGACAGGGTCATTTCTGGGGCCAACGTCCTGACTTTC. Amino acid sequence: CASSGGDRVISGANVLTF.

The CDR3 region is CAWNFMSSPLHF. CDR3 nucleotides: TGTGCCTGGAACTTCATGAGTTCACCCCTCCACTTT. The chain is built from TRBV30 and TRBJ1-6; D is uncertain. The CDR3 length is 12 residues. V was shortened by 4 bases and J by 9 bases, with 10 bases between the two germline ends. Germline V gives CDR1 GTSNPN, CDR2 SVGIG (reference sequence).

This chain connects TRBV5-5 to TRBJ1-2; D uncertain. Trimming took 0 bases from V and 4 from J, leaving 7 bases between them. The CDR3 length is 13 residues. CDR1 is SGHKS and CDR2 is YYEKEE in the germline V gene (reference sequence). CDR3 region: CASSLGGFYGYTF. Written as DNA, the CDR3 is TGTGCCAGCAGCTTGGGCGGGTTCTATGGCTACACCTTC.

CDR3 DNA sequence: TGTGCCACCAGCATAGGACAGGGTCTAGGGTACGAGCAGTACGTC. Amino acid sequence: CATSIGQGLGYEQYV. The chain employs TRBV15 and TRBJ2-7, with 8 bases that match TRBD1. There are 15 residues in the CDR3. Trimming took 4 bases from V and 4 from J; bases not matched to a gene: 9. Germline V gives CDR1 LNHNV, CDR2 YYDKDF (reference sequence).

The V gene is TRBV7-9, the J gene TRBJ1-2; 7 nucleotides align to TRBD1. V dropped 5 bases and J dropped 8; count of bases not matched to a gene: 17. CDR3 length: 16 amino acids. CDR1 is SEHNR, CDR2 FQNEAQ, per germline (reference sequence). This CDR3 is CASSTRDSLPGRGYTF. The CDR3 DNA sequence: TGTGCCAGCAGCACCCGGGACAGCCTGCCAGGTCGGGGCTACACCTTC.

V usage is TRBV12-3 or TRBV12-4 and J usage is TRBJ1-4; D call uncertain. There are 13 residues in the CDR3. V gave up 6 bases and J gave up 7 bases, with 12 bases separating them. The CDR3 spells CASSPSPGEKLFF. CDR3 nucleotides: TGTGCCAGCAGCCCGTCTCCCGGTGAAAAACTGTTTTTT.

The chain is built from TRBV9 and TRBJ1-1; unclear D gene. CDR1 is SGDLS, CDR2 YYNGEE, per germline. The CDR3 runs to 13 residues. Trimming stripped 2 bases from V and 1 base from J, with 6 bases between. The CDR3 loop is CASSVHPNTEAFF. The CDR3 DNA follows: TGTGCCAGCAGCGTTCATCCGAACACTGAAGCTTTCTTT.

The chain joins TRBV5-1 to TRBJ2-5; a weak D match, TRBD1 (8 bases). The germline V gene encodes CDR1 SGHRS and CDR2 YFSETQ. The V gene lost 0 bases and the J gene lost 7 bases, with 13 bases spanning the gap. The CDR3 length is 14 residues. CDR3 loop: CASSLDRGRATQYF. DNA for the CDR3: TGCGCCAGCAGCTTGGACAGGGGGAGGGCGACCCAGTACTTC.

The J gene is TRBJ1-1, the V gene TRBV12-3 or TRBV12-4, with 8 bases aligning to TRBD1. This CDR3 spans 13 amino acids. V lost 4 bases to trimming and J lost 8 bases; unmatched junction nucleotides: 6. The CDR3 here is CASSSFRGQEAFF. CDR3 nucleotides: TGTGCCAGCAGTTCCTTCAGGGGGCAAGAAGCTTTCTTT.

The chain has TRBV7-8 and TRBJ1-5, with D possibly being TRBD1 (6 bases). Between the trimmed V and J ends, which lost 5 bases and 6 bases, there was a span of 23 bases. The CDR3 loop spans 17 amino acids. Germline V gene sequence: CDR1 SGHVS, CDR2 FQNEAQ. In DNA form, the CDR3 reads TGTGCCAGCAGCCCTCAGCAGGGGCGCCTGAGTGGTCAGCCCCAGCATTTT. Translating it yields CASSPQQGRLSGQPQHF.

CDR3 protein: CAISENYRNTEAFF. CDR3 nucleotides: TGTGCCATCAGTGAAAATTATCGGAACACTGAAGCTTTCTTT. The chain couples TRBV10-3 to TRBJ1-1; no firm D call. The V and J ends lost 3 bases and 1 base respectively, with 9 bases between them. This CDR3 has 14 amino acids. Germline V gene data show CDR1 as ENHRY and CDR2 as SYGVKD.

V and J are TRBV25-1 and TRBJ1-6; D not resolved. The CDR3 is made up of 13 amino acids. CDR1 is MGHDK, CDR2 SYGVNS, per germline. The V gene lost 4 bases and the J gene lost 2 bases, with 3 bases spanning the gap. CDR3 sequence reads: CASSAAYNSPLHF. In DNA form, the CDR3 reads TGTGCCAGCAGTGCTGCCTATAATTCACCCCTCCACTTT.

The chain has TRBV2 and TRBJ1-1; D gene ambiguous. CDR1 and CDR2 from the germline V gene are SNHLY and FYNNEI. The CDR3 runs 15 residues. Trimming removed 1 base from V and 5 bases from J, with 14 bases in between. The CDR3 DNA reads TGTGCCAGCAGTGAAGGACCGCCTGCGGGAACTGAAGCTTTCTTT. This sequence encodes CASSEGPPAGTEAFF.

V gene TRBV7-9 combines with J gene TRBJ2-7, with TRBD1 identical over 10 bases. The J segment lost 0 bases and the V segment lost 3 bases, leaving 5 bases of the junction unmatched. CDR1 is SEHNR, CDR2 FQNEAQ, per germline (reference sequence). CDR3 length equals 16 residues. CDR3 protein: CASSLPGQGSSYEQYV. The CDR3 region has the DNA TGTGCCAGCAGCTTGCCGGGACAGGGGAGCTCCTACGAGCAGTACGTC.

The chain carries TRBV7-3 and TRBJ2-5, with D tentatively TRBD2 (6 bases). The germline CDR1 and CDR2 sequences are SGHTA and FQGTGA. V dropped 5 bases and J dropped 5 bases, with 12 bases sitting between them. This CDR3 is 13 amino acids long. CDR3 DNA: TGTGCCAGCAGCGACGGTGGAGGGGAGACCCAGTACTTC. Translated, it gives CASSDGGGETQYF.

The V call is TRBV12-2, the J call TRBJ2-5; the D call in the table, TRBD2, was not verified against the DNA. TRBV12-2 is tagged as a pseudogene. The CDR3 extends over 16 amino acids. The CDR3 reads CASRPLSGGEGETQYF. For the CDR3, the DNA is TGTGCAAGTCGCCCCCTTAGCGGGGGCGAAGGGGAGACCCAGTACTTC.

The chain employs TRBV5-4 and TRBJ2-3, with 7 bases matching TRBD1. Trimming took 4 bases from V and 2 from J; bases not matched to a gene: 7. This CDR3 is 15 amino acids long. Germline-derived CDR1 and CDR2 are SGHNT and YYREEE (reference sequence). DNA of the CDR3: TGTGCCAGCAGCGTCACCGGGACAGTCACAGATACGCAGTATTTT. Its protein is CASSVTGTVTDTQYF.

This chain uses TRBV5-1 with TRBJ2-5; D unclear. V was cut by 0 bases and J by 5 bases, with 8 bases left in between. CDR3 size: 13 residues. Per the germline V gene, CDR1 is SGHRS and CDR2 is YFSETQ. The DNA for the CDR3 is TGCGCCAGCAGCTTGGCCTTACGGGAGACCCAGTACTTC. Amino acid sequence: CASSLALRETQYF.